The present entry profiles one TCR beta chain with its context. Its recognized antigen is unknown. Base qualities are not at hand, and no much larger clone is one base apart. The protocol used for the library was 5' RACE. This sample was sequenced with an Illumina HiSeq 2000. A universal primer binding site was introduced by template switching, and a unique molecular identifier was present in the final cDNA, enabling accurate counting of TCR cDNA molecules. First-strand cDNA for TCR alpha and beta chains was synthesized from specific primers in the conserved constant-segment region. Each cDNA library was double barcoded, with a SMART-Mk sample barcode plus Illumina barcodes, to control for contamination. TruSeq adapter sequences, together with Illumina sample barcodes, were added in two successive PCR steps. TCR alpha and beta cDNA libraries were sequenced on the Illumina HiSeq platform with custom primers. In the source study's methods: MiGEC processed the raw reads to extract unique molecular identifiers, while MiXCR was used to determine the CDR3 positions. For each individual, recombination models were inferred using an EM algorithm with the repgenHMM and IGoR tools. Shared clonotype analysis was performed with the tcR package in R, normalizing sharing by the product of cloneset sizes. To study raw recombination free of thymic and clonal selection effects, out-of-frame nonproductive sequences were analyzed. The raw public data were reprocessed by TCRdb itself: fastp quality trimming at Q25, MiXCR clonotype calling, in-frame beta chains only. Here each entry gathers all rows of one CDR3 protein and keeps the most common genes and DNA. These V and J calls rely on TCRdb rather than the paper's analysis. For this sample the table gives approximately 230,000 distinct CDR3 sequences, of which approximately 7.1% were detected only once. The leading ten clones occupy roughly 15% of the sample.

The sample originates from a study of identical twins listed by TCRdb under 2016. Concerning the study at large: TCR alpha and beta repertoires from monozygotic twins, unrelated adults of various ages and cord blood were deep-sequenced to test whether fetal clonotypes persist. To rule out contamination, the twin experiments were replicated at different times with different library preparation protocols.

What the authors observed across the whole study: Compared with coincidental sharing between unrelated individuals, out-of-frame TCR alpha sequences shared between twins showed an excess of sequences with low generation probability. Fewer insertions were carried by abundant cord blood beta clonotypes, a similar but weaker trend appeared in young adult naive repertoires, and no such trend appeared in memory repertoires. The excess sharing between twins in beta out-of-frame sequences was weaker because fewer shared sequences reduced the signal-to-noise ratio. Out-of-frame TCR alpha sharing in monozygotic twins was systematically underestimated by recombination models, whereas sharing between unrelated individuals was in agreement with the recombination models. Because the same donors could not be followed over many years, conclusions were based on cross-sectional statistical analysis. Zero-insertion analyses could be partly confounded by invariant T cells such as MAIT and iNKT, though diverse VJ usage argued against such confounding for most clonotypes.

V was cut back by 1 base and J by 7 bases, leaving a gap of 11 bases between them. The CDR3 runs 14 amino acids, cysteine and phenylalanine included. Of all the DNA, just the CDR3 is kept, 42 bases in frame from base 1. CDR1 and CDR2 are read off the germline V gene as SGHAT and FQNNGV. All donors were healthy Caucasians. Three pairs of female monozygotic twins, all aged roughly 18 to 29 years, were included in the twin cohort. Positive isolation kits from Invitrogen were used to isolate the CD4+ and CD8+ T cell populations. This sample was shared with a second study, whose subject was T cells expressing NK-cell markers. The second study's paper adds: Seven to nine donors provided sorted CD3+CD56+NKG2C+, CD3+CD56+NKG2C- and CD3+CD56-NKG2C+ T-cell subsets, whose TCR beta-chain repertoires were profiled. Of the eight sequenced donors, seven were found to be HCMV-seropositive and one was found to be HCMV-seronegative. In several experiments an anti-gammadeltaTCR antibody was added to restrict sorting to alphabetaTCR-expressing T cells. In over 5 donors, the dominant CD3+CD56+NKG2C+ clonotypes were among the top 10 CD8+ clonotypes and accounted for about 1.0-8% of CD8+ T cells. Those dominant clonotypes were again the most abundant among CD3+CD56-NKG2C+ cells in a few donors, at roughly 25-65%. Whether the expanded NKG2C-expressing T cell clones were specific for HCMV antigens was left unclear. Randomly selected healthy volunteers, three men and five women, were used as the eight sequenced donors. HCMV-specific IgG was detected in serum with a commercial ELISA kit to determine HCMV serostatus. MIGEC was used to demultiplex reads and group the reads by UMI, and MiTCR was used to assemble and quantify clonotypes. To exclude erroneous sequences, any TCR cDNA sequence not supported by at least two reads was discarded. The tcR package was used for downstream repertoire analysis, with clonotypes matched between fractions based on CDR3 nucleotide sequence plus V segment. Antigen specificity was annotated against VDJdb with VDJmatch, allowing one amino acid substitution in CDR3.

Sequenced material: CD8+ T cells sorted from blood. The source is a young woman in good health. Recombination linked TRBV11-2 to TRBJ2-1; the D gene cannot be resolved reliably. The CDR3 protein sequence reads: CASSLVSRANEQFF. The DNA is TGTGCCAGCAGCTTAGTGTCCCGGGCGAATGAGCAGTTCTTC.